This T cell receptor (beta chain) was identified in a study of CD8+ T cells in alopecia areata. General study points: Among the cells sequenced in scalp samples are also the resident alphabeta T cells of normal skin. Possibly as an HLA-related effect, TCR sharing across patients appeared less clear than in mice. Compared with normal scalp, lesional scalp had higher clonality and more expanded CD8+ clones.

Turning to this clone: Antigen unknown.

cDNA reverse transcribed from extracted RNA served as the sequencing template. This table comes from immunoSEQ multiplex PCR, and its TCRdb copy is limited to in-frame clones, with some not included. The sample includes roughly 150,000 clones, about 60% of them seen just once. Trimming took off 6 bases at V and 2 bases at J, with 14 bases between the two ends. CDR1 and CDR2 from the germline V gene are SNHLY and FYNNEI. The CDR3 length is 14 residues. PBMCs provided sorted CD4+ and CD8+ T cells. The V call is TRBV2, the J call TRBJ2-7; a possible D gene is TRBD1 (6 bases). The sequence was collected from a human donor in good health. The specimen sequenced was CD4+ T cells sorted from blood. The CDR3 is CASSPTGITYEQYF. Written as DNA, the CDR3 is TGTGCCAGCAGCCCCACAGGGATCACCTACGAGCAGTACTTC.